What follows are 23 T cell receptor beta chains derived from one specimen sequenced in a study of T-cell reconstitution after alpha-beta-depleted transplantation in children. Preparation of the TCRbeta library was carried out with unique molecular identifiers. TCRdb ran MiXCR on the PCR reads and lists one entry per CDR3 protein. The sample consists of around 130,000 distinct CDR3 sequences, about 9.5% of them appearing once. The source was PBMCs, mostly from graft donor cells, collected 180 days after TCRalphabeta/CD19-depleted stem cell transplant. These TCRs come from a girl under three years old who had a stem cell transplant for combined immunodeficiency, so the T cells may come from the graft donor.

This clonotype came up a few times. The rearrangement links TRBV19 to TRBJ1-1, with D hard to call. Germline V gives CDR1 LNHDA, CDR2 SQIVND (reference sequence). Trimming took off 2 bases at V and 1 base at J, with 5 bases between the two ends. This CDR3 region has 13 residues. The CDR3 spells CASSISGNTEAFF. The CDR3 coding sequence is TGTGCCAGTAGTATATCTGGGAACACTGAAGCTTTCTTT.

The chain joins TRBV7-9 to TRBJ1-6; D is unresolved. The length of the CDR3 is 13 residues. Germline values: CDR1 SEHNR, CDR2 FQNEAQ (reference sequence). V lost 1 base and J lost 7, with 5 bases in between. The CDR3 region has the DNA TGTGCCAGCAGCTTAGAGCTAAATTCACCCCTCCACTTT. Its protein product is CASSLELNSPLHF.

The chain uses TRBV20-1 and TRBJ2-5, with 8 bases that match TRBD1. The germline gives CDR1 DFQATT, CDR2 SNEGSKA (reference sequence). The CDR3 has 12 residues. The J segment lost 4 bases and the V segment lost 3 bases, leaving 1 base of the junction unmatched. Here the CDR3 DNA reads TGCAGTGCTAGGACAGGGGTAGAGACCCAGTACTTC. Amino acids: CSARTGVETQYF.

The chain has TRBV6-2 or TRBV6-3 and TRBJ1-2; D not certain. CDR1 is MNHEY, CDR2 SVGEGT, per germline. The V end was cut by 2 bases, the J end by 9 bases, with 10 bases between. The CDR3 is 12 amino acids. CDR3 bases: TGTGCCAGCAGTTACCCGGACCCGAGCTACACCTTC. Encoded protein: CASSYPDPSYTF.

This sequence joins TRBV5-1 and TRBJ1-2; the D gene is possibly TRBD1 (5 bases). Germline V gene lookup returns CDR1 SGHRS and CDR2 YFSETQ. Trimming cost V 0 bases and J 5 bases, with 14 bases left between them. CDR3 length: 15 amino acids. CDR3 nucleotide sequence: TGCGCCAGCAGCTTGGAAGCAGGGCTGAATTATGGCTACACCTTC. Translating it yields CASSLEAGLNYGYTF.

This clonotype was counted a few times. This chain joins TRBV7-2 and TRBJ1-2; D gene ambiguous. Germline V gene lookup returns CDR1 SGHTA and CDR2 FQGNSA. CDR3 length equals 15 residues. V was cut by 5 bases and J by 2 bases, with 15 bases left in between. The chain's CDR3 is CASSPLRRANYGYTF. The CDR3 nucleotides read TGTGCCAGCAGCCCCCTTAGGCGGGCCAACTATGGCTACACCTTC. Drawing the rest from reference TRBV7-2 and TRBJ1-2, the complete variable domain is GAGVSQSPSNKVTEKGKDVELRCDPISGHTALYWYRQSLGQGLEFLIYFQGNSAPDKSGLPSDRFSAERTGGSVSTLTIQRTQQEDSAVYLCASSPLRRANYGYTFGSGTRLTVV.

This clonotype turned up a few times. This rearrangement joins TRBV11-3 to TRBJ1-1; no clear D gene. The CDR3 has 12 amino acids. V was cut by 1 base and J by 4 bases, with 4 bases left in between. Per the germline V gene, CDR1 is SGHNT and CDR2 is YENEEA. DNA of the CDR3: TGTGCCAGCAGCTTAGGGACCACTGAAGCTTTCTTT. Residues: CASSLGTTEAFF.

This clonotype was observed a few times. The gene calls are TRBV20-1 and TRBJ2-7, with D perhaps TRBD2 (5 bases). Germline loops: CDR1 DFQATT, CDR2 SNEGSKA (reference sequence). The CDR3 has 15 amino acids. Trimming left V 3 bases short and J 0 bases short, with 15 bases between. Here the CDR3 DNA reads TGCAGTGCTAGTGGCGGGTACACCCGCTCCTACGAGCAGTACTTC. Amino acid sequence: CSASGGYTRSYEQYF.

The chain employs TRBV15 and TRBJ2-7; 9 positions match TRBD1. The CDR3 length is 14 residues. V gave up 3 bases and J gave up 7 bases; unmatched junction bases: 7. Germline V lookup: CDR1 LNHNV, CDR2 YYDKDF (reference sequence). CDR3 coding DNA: TGTGCCACCAGCAGGGACAGGGGCATTGGGGAGCAGTACTTC. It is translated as CATSRDRGIGEQYF.

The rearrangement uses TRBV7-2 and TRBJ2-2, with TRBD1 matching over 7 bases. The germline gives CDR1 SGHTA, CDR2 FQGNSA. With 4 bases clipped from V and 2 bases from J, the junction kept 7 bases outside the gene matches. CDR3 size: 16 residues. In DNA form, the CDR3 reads TGTGCCAGCAGCTCCCCGGACAGGCTTAACACCGGGGAGCTGTTTTTT. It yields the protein CASSSPDRLNTGELFF. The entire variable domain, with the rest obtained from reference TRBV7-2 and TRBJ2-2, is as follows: GAGVSQSPSNKVTEKGKDVELRCDPISGHTALYWYRQSLGQGLEFLIYFQGNSAPDKSGLPSDRFSAERTGGSVSTLTIQRTQQEDSAVYLCASSSPDRLNTGELFFGEGSRLTVL.

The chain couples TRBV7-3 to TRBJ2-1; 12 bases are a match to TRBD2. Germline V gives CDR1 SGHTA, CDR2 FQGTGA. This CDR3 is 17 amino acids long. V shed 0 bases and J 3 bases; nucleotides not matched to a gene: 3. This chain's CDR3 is CASSLTRLAGDYNEQFF. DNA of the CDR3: TGTGCCAGCAGCTTAACTAGACTAGCGGGAGACTACAATGAGCAGTTCTTC.

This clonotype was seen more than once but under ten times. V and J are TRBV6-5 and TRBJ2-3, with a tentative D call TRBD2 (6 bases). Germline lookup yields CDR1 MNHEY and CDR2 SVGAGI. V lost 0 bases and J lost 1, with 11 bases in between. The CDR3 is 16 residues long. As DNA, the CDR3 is TGTGCCAGCAGTTACTCGGGGGACTTCGGCACAGATACGCAGTATTTT. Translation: CASSYSGDFGTDTQYF.

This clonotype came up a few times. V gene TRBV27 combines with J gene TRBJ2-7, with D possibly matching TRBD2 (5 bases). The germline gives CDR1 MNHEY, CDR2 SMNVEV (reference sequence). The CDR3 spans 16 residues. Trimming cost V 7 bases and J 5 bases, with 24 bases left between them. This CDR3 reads CASTNLRAGAGHEQYF. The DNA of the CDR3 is TGTGCCAGCACCAACCTGCGAGCAGGCGCGGGTCACGAGCAGTACTTC.

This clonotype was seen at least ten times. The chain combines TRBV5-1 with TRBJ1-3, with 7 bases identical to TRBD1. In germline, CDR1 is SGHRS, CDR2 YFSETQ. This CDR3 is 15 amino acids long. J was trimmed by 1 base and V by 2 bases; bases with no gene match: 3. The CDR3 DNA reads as TGCGCCAGCAGCTTACAGGGGAGGTCTGGAAACACCATATATTTT. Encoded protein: CASSLQGRSGNTIYF.

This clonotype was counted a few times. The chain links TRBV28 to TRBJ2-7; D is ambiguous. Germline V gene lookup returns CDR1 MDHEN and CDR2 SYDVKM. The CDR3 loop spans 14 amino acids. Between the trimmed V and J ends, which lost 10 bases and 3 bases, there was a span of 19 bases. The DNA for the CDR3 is TGTGCCACCCCCTTGGGCGGTACCTGCTACGAGCAGTACTTC. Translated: CATPLGGTCYEQYF.

The CDR3 loop reads CAIRTGKRRGYEQYF. The CDR3 DNA reads TGTGCCATCAGGACAGGGAAACGGAGGGGTTACGAGCAGTACTTC. The chain has TRBV10-3 and TRBJ2-7; D might be TRBD1 (7 bases). The CDR3 has 15 amino acids. The ends were cut back, 6 bases at V and 4 bases at J, with 19 bases in the middle. The V gene's germline CDR1 is ENHRY and CDR2 SYGVKD.

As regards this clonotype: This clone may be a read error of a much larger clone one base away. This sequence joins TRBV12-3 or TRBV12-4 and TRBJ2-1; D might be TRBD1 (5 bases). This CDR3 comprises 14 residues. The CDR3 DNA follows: TGTGCCAGCAGTTTTAAGGGGAAGTTGGATGAGCGGTTCTTC. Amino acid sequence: CASSFKGKLDERFF.

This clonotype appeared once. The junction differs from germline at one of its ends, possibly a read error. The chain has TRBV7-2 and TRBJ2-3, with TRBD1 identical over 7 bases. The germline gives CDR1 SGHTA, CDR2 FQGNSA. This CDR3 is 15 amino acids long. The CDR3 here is CASSHQTGFTDTEYF. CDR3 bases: TGTGCCAGCAGCCACCAGACAGGGTTCACAGATACGGAGTATTTT.

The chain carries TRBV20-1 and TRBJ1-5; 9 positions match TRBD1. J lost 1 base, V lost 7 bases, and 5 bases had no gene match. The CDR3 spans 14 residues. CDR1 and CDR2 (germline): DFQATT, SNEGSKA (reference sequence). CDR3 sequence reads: CSGQTGGSNQPQHF. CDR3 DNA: TGCAGTGGACAGACAGGGGGGAGCAATCAGCCCCAGCATTTT.

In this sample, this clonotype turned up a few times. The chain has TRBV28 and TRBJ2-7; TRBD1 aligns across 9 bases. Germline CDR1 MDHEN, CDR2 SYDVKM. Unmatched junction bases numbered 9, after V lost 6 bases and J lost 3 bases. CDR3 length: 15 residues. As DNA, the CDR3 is TGTGCCAGCAGCCCTCCCGGGGGACAGGGCTACGAGCAGTACTTC. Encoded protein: CASSPPGGQGYEQYF.

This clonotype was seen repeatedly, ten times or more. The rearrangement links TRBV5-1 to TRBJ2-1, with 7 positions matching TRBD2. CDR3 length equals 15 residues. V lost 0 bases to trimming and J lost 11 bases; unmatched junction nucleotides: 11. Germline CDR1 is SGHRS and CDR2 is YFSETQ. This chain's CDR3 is CASSLGLADYLKQFF. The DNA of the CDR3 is TGCGCCAGCAGCTTGGGACTAGCTGACTATCTGAAGCAGTTCTTC.

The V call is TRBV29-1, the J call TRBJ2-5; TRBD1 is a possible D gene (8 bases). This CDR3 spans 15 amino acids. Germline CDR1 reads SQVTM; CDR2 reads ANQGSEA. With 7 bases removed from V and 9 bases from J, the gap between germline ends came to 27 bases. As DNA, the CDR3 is TGCAGCGGTGCCTTCCCGGGGGGACAGGCGGAACCCCAGTACTTC. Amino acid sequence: CSGAFPGGQAEPQYF.

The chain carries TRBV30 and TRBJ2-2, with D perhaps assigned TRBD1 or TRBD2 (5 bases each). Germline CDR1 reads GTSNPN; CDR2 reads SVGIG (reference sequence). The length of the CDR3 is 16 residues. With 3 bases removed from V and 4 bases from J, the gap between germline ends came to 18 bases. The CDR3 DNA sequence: TGTGCCTGGAGACCCCGGGCAGGGAGTACCACCGGGGAGCTGTTTTTT. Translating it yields CAWRPRAGSTTGELFF.